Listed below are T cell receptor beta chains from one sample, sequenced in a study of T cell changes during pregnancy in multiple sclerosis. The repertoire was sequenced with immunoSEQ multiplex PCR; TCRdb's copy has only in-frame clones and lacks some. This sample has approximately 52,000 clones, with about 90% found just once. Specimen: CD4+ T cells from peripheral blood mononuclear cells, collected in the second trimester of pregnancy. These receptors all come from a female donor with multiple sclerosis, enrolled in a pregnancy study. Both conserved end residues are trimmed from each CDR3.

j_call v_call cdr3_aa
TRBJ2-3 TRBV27 ASSPDYSTDTQY
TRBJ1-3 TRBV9 ASSEGQTSGNTIY
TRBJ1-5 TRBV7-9 ASSSLGQGKNQPQH
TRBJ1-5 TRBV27 ASSPTDRGNQPQH
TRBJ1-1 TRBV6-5 ASRRYRERDTEAF
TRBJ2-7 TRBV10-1 ASSESSGTGVTEQY
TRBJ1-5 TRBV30 AWSGSGVGNQPQH
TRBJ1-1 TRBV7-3 ASSPGGGGTEAF
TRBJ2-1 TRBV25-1 ASSGGPGLVHNEQF
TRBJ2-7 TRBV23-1 ASSQFNGRTGFSYEQY
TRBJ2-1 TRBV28 ASSTAGDSAYNEQF
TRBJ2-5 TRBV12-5 ASGSQGWRGETQY
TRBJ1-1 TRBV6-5 ASSYSPGEAEAF
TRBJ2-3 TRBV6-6 ASSYSRRDTQY
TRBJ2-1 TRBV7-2 ASSRAGANVNEQF
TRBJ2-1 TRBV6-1 ASSPLAGGTNEQF
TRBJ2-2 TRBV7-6 ASSPRSGPANTGELF
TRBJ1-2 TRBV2 ALRGGSGGYT
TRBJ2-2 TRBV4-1 ASSRGTWGDTGELF
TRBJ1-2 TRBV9 ASSTQLGGRVGYT
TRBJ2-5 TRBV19 ASSISKETQY
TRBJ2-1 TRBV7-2 ASRFSGSSYNEQF
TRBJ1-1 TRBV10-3 AISGQGSPTEAF
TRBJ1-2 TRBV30 AWTSWAGYT
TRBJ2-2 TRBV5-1 ASSLPTSGKGTGELF
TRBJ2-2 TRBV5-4 ASSLQGWNTGELF
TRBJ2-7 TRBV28 ASSTGGNEQY
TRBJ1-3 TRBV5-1 ASSLAGGSGNTIY
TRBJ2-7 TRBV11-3 ASSLESGGYEQY
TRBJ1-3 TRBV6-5 ASSSSFYSGNTIY
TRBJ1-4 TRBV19 ASTRRTDNEQLF
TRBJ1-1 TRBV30 AWDRMNTEAF
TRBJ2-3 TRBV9 ASTSGGRDTQY
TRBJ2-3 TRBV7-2 ASSLSEATDTQY
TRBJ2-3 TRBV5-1 ASSPRGSTDTQY
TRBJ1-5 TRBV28 ASSLYRGGQPQH
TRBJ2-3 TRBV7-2 ASSLDQGLGSDTQY
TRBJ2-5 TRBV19 ASSIPRGGAGETQY
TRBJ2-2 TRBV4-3 ASSQEYGRQGAWTGELF
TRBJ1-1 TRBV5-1 ASSGNSLNTEAF
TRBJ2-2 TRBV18 ASSGQNTGELF
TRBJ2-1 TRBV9 ASSVWASGYNEQF
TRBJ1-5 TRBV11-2 ASSPIGGQPQH
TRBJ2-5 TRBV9 ASSAPGLGLAKETQY
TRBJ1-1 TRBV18 ASSLVRAGNTEAF
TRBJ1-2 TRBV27 ASSPLGTDYGYT
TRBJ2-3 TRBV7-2 ASSLLGLATPDTQY
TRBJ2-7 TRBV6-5 ASSPAGSSYEQY
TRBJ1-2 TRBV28 ASTTAGGAGYSYT
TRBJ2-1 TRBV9 ASSPRLAGETGREQF
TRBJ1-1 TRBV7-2 ASSLGGAGGTEAF
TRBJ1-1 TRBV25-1 ASSDSQGARTEAF
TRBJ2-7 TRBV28 ASRGGAFSYEQY
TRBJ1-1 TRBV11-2 ASTDRGYTEAF
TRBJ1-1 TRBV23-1 ASSQIDRGVRPMNTEAF
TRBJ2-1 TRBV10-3 AISELITSGRGEQF
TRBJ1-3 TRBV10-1 ASRGGEGCKNTIY
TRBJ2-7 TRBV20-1 SAKTSYEQY
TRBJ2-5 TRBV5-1 ASSPGGGGTQY
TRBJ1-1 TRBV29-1 SVGYRNTEAF